Sequencing of this TCR beta chain was carried out in a study of OX40 agonist ivuxolimab in advanced cancers. Trimming removed 6 bases from V and 1 base from J; junction bases left unmatched: 4. The CDR3 totals 15 residues. CDR1 is MNHEY and CDR2 is SVGAGI in the germline V gene. This clone has just a few counts. Sequencing used immunoSEQ multiplex PCR; TCRdb keeps in-frame clones, though not all of them. Of 41,000 or so clones in the sample, approximately 82% were seen once. This TCR was sampled from an adult with an advanced solid tumor such as melanoma, head and neck, liver or kidney cancer. This sample comprised CD4+ or CD8+ T cells sorted from blood, obtained in a trial of the OX40 agonist ivuxolimab. The gene calls are TRBV6-5 and TRBJ2-7; 12 bases are shared with TRBD2. In DNA, the CDR3 is TGTGCCAGCAGCCCACTAGCGGGAGGTTCCTACGAGCAGTACTTC. Translated: CASSPLAGGSYEQYF.